This paragraph reports one T cell receptor beta chain. These data are taken from a study of blood T cell repertoires in COVID-19. On the study more broadly: Sites across the United States, Italy and Spain contributed samples from acute and convalescent COVID-19. Sources were T cells, B-cell-depleted T cells, or PBMCs; the material itself was cDNA or gDNA.

How the authors handled the data: Amplifying reference gene primers gave estimates of nucleated cell counts. Only in-frame clones appear in the TCRdb table, and some are missing; sequencing was by immunoSEQ multiplex PCR. From that table come the V and J calls and clone size; the DNA was used to work out D and trimming. The sample carries approximately 140,000 clones, 70% to 80% recorded once. Trimming stripped 6 bases from V and 3 bases from J, with 11 bases between. The CDR3 spans 13 residues. The specimen was peripheral blood. The TCR originated in a man aged 45-65 years with acute or convalescent COVID-19. V and J are TRBV12-3 or TRBV12-4 and TRBJ1-2; D gene uncertain. The CDR3 DNA reads as TGTGCCAGCAGCCCCGAGGGATACTATGGCTACACCTTC. Translated: CASSPEGYYGYTF.